The 17 T cell receptor beta chains below all came from one sample that was sequenced in a study of cytomegalovirus exposure and HLA in healthy donors. PCR primers comprised 60 Vbeta and 13 Jbeta primers. TCRdb's copy holds only in-frame clones and misses some; the assay was immunoSEQ multiplex PCR. Among tens of thousands of clones listed, 55% to 85% were seen once. What was sequenced was PBMCs. These receptors originate from a woman aged 50 to 60 in good health and CMV-seronegative.

This rearrangement joins TRBV5-1 to TRBJ1-1; perhaps TRBD1 as D (6 bases). Trimming cost V 3 bases and J 0 bases, with 9 bases left between them. The germline CDR1 and CDR2 sequences are SGHRS and YFSETQ. CDR3 length equals 14 residues. In DNA form, the CDR3 reads TGCGCCAGCAGCTCACAGGGCATGAACACTGAAGCTTTCTTT. This encodes CASSSQGMNTEAFF.

In this sample, this clone turned up a few times. The chain carries TRBV7-3 and TRBJ1-2; D perhaps matches TRBD1 (5 bases). The CDR3 is made up of 13 amino acids. The germline V gene encodes CDR1 SGHTA and CDR2 FQGTGA. Trimming pared 5 bases from V and 6 bases from J, leaving 13 bases between. DNA of the CDR3: TGTGCCAGCAGCCTCGGGGGGTCCGATGGCTACACCTTC. Translated, it gives CASSLGGSDGYTF.

The chain employs TRBV4-1 and TRBJ2-5; a weak D match, TRBD2 (5 bases). The CDR3 contains 14 residues. Germline CDR1 is MGHRA and CDR2 is YSYEKL. V lost 8 bases and J 5 bases, leaving 18 bases between the germline ends. The CDR3 loop is CASLREGGWETQYF. As DNA, the CDR3 is TGCGCCAGCCTCCGTGAGGGCGGGTGGGAGACCCAGTACTTC.

The chain carries TRBV6-5 and TRBJ1-5; D not certain. This CDR3 is 15 amino acids long. Trimming took off 5 bases at V and 1 base at J, with 12 bases between the two ends. Germline V lookup: CDR1 MNHEY, CDR2 SVGAGI. The CDR3 spells CASSPRGGSNQPQHF. The DNA of the CDR3 is TGTGCCAGCAGTCCCCGGGGAGGGAGCAATCAGCCCCAGCATTTT.

This clone was detected only a few times. The CDR3 DNA follows: TGTGCCAGCAGCCTCCCCGCGGGGGCAGAGACCCAGTACTTC. Protein sequence: CASSLPAGAETQYF. This chain uses TRBV28 with TRBJ2-5; possible D gene TRBD2, 7 bases. The germline V and J ends were trimmed by 6 bases and 4 bases, with 15 bases remaining between them. The CDR3 contains 14 residues. Germline values: CDR1 MDHEN, CDR2 SYDVKM.

The CDR3 DNA reads TGTGCCAGTAACCGACAGGGGAAGGCTGAAGCTTTCTTT. This gives the protein CASNRQGKAEAFF. V usage is TRBV6-1 and J usage is TRBJ1-1, with 8 bases that match TRBD1. This CDR3 has 13 residues. Germline V gene sequence: CDR1 MNHNS, CDR2 SASEGT. After removal of 9 bases from V and 6 bases from J, the junction contained 9 bases not matched to a gene.

The V and J genes are TRBV10-3 and TRBJ2-7; 9 bases line up with TRBD1. V shed 10 bases and J 1 base; nucleotides not matched to a gene: 5. Germline lookup yields CDR1 ENHRY and CDR2 SYGVKD. This CDR3 has 13 amino acids. Written as DNA, the CDR3 is TGTGCCACTTCGGGACAGGGTTCCTACGAGCAGTACTTC. Its protein is CATSGQGSYEQYF.

The chain joins TRBV28 to TRBJ1-1; 7 bases align to TRBD1. This CDR3 contains 14 residues. Germline CDR1 MDHEN, CDR2 SYDVKM. With V trimmed by 6 bases and J by 1 base, 5 bases remained unmatched. The CDR3 spells CASSIGQENTEAFF. The CDR3 region has the DNA TGTGCCAGCAGCATCGGACAGGAGAACACTGAAGCTTTCTTT. The full variable domain, rest sourced from reference TRBV28 and TRBJ1-1, is DVKVTQSSRYLVKRTGEKVFLECVQDMDHENMFWYRQDPGLGLRLIYFSYDVKMKEKGDIPEGYSVSREKKERFSLILESASTNQTSMYLCASSIGQENTEAFFGQGTRLTVV.

J is TRBJ2-5 and V is TRBV10-1, with TRBD2 identical over 7 bases. Germline values: CDR1 WNHNN, CDR2 SYGVQD (reference sequence). J lost 3 bases, V lost 0 bases, and 1 base had no gene match. The length of the CDR3 is 14 residues. This CDR3 reads CASSESRGEETQYF. The CDR3 nucleotides are TGCGCCAGCAGTGAGTCTCGGGGGGAAGAGACCCAGTACTTC.

V usage is TRBV6-1 and J usage is TRBJ1-1; the D gene is possibly TRBD1 (6 bases). Germline CDR1 is MNHNS and CDR2 is SASEGT. The V end was cut by 6 bases, the J end by 4 bases, with 18 bases between. The CDR3 runs 15 residues. This CDR3 reads CASSPIKQGGTEAFF. CDR3 nucleotide sequence: TGTGCCAGCAGCCCTATCAAACAAGGGGGCACTGAAGCTTTCTTT.

This clone is classed as medium-sized (0.01 to 0.1%). The chain combines TRBV19 with TRBJ2-7; perhaps TRBD1 as D (5 bases). Germline CDR1 reads LNHDA; CDR2 reads SQIVND (reference sequence). V dropped 7 bases and J dropped 7 bases, with 11 bases sitting between them. CDR3 size: 11 residues. CDR3 DNA: TGTGCCAGTAAGTTAGGGGCAGAGCAGTACTTC. Translated, it gives CASKLGAEQYF.

In this sample, this clone turned up a few times. J is TRBJ2-7 and V is TRBV6-5; D is possibly TRBD2 (6 bases). Germline CDR1 MNHEY, CDR2 SVGAGI. V was pared by 2 bases and J by 6 bases, with 11 bases between. The CDR3 has 13 amino acids. The chain's CDR3 is CASSYGEASEQYF. DNA of the CDR3: TGTGCCAGCAGTTACGGGGAGGCGTCCGAGCAGTACTTC.

The genes are TRBV30 and TRBJ1-2, with a weak D call TRBD1 (5 bases). This CDR3 has 13 amino acids. Trimming left V 1 base short and J 3 bases short, with 9 bases between. CDR1 and CDR2 from the germline V gene are GTSNPN and SVGIG (reference sequence). CDR3 in amino acids: CAWSERGYYGYTF. CDR3 sequence (DNA): TGTGCCTGGAGTGAAAGGGGCTACTATGGCTACACCTTC.

The rearrangement joins TRBV9 to TRBJ2-7; TRBD2 aligns across 7 bases. V shed 0 bases and J 4 bases; nucleotides not matched to a gene: 4. The CDR3 contains 14 residues. The germline V gene has CDR1 SGDLS and CDR2 YYNGEE. Written as DNA, the CDR3 is TGTGCCAGCAGCGTAGGAGCTAGCGGTTACGAGCAGTACTTC. Translating gives CASSVGASGYEQYF.

The rearrangement joins TRBV7-2 to TRBJ2-7, with unresolved D. The CDR3 has 15 residues. V was trimmed by 5 bases and J by 3 bases, leaving 17 bases between them. Germline V gene data show CDR1 as SGHTA and CDR2 as FQGNSA. Here the CDR3 reads CASSVGSGPNYEQYF. DNA for the CDR3: TGTGCCAGCAGCGTAGGGTCAGGCCCTAACTACGAGCAGTACTTC.

V gene TRBV4-2 combines with J gene TRBJ2-2; D gene ambiguous. CDR3 length: 13 residues. Per germline, CDR1 LGHNA and CDR2 YNFKEQ. Trimming stripped 1 base from V and 4 bases from J, with 4 bases between. The CDR3 sequence is CASSQGPTGELFF. CDR3 nucleotides: TGTGCCAGCAGCCAAGGGCCCACCGGGGAGCTGTTTTTT.

The rearrangement uses TRBV2 and TRBJ1-4; D uncertain. V gave up 7 bases and J gave up 8 bases, with 20 bases separating them. Germline V gene sequence: CDR1 SNHLY, CDR2 FYNNEI. The CDR3 is 15 residues long. The CDR3: CASTRGPGLKEKLFF. DNA for the CDR3: TGTGCCAGCACCAGAGGACCGGGGTTGAAGGAAAAACTGTTTTTT.